A single sample gave rise to the 9 T cell receptor beta chains below, sequenced in a study of cytomegalovirus exposure and HLA in healthy donors. The study ran its PCR with 60 Vbeta and 13 Jbeta primers. Sequencing used immunoSEQ multiplex PCR; TCRdb keeps in-frame clones, though not all of them. The sample carries about 97,000 clones, nearly 65% recorded once. Sequenced material: PBMCs. The source is a human donor in good health.

This clone has a single count. The CDR3 loop reads CASSLEEGYNEQFF. As DNA, the CDR3 is TGTGCCAGCAGCTTAGAGGAGGGCTACAATGAGCAGTTCTTC. This chain uses TRBV11-2 with TRBJ2-1; D may be TRBD2 (6 bases). The V and J ends lost 0 bases and 3 bases respectively, with 6 bases between them. Germline V lookup: CDR1 SGHAT, CDR2 FQNNGV. The CDR3 loop spans 14 amino acids.

This chain uses TRBV11-2 with TRBJ2-4, with 14 positions matching TRBD2. This CDR3 contains 18 residues. Germline V gene sequence: CDR1 SGHAT, CDR2 FQNNGV. After removal of 5 bases from V and 3 bases from J, the junction contained 9 bases not matched to a gene. The CDR3 region is CASSLRLAGGPGKNIQYF. CDR3 in DNA: TGTGCCAGCAGCCTCAGACTAGCGGGAGGGCCAGGCAAAAACATTCAGTACTTC.

The chain couples TRBV13 to TRBJ1-2, with TRBD1 as a possible D gene (6 bases). V lost 6 bases and J 3 bases, leaving 17 bases between the germline ends. This CDR3 has 15 residues. Germline V lookup: CDR1 PRHDT, CDR2 FYEKMQ (reference sequence). CDR3 region: CASRIAGAHDYGYTF. CDR3 sequence (DNA): TGTGCCAGCAGGATAGCGGGGGCCCACGACTATGGCTACACCTTC.

This clone was found a few times. This chain uses TRBV4-1 with TRBJ2-3; 12 bases match TRBD2. Looked up from germline, CDR1 is MGHRA and CDR2 is YSYEKL. The CDR3 is 16 amino acids. V was clipped by 6 bases and J by 4 bases; unmatched bases: 8. This chain's CDR3 is CASRGGLAGRSDTQYF. The CDR3 nucleotides read TGCGCCAGCAGGGGAGGACTAGCGGGAAGGTCAGATACGCAGTATTTT.

The chain recombines TRBV6-5 with TRBJ1-1; D unresolved. Trimming shortened V by 0 bases and J by 2 bases, and 13 bases separated the two germline ends. The CDR3 contains 16 residues. Germline CDR1 and CDR2: MNHEY and SVGAGI. In DNA form, the CDR3 reads TGTGCCAGCAGTTACTCGATGTACGGGATAAACACTGAAGCTTTCTTT. As protein: CASSYSMYGINTEAFF.

Only a few counts were recorded for this clone. V is TRBV19 and J is TRBJ1-2; D might be TRBD1 (5 bases). Trimming cost V 5 bases and J 0 bases, with 16 bases left between them. From germline, CDR1 is LNHDA and CDR2 SQIVND (reference sequence). CDR3 length: 16 residues. The CDR3: CASSAGWGAANYGYTF. The CDR3 nucleotides are TGTGCCAGTAGTGCAGGTTGGGGCGCCGCTAACTATGGCTACACCTTC.

This rearrangement joins TRBV11-2 to TRBJ1-3, with TRBD1 matching 8 bases. The CDR3 loop spans 17 amino acids. Per the germline V gene, CDR1 is SGHAT and CDR2 is FQNNGV. Trimming cost V 5 bases and J 0 bases; bases outside gene matches: 9. The CDR3 nucleotides are TGTGCCAGCAGCCTTAACGGACAGGGCTACTCTGGAAACACCATATATTTT. It yields the protein CASSLNGQGYSGNTIYF.

The chain carries TRBV4-1 and TRBJ2-1; TRBD2 agrees at 16 bases. This CDR3 spans 17 amino acids. CDR1 is MGHRA and CDR2 is YSYEKL in the germline V gene. The trim removed 2 bases at V and 7 bases at J, leaving 5 bases unmatched. The CDR3 region is CASSQSGLAGGPNEQFF. The CDR3 DNA is TGCGCCAGCAGCCAATCGGGACTAGCGGGAGGGCCAAATGAGCAGTTCTTC.

This clone was seen more than once but under ten times. The chain has TRBV15 and TRBJ2-1; the match to TRBD2 covers 9 bases. This CDR3 has 14 amino acids. Trimming took 1 base from V and 9 from J; bases not matched to a gene: 4. Germline values: CDR1 LNHNV, CDR2 YYDKDF (reference sequence). CDR3 region: CATSRASGGPEQFF. CDR3 sequence (DNA): TGTGCCACCAGCAGAGCGAGCGGGGGGCCTGAGCAGTTCTTC.